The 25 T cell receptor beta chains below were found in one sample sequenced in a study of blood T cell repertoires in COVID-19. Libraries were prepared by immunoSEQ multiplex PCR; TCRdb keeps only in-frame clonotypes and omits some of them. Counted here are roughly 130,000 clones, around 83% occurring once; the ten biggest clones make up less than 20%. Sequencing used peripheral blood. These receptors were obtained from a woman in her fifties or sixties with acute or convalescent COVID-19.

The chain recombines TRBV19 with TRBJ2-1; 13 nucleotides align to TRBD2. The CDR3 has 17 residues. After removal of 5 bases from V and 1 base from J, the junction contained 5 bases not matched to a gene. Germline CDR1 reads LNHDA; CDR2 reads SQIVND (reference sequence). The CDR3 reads CASSVGLAGSSYNEQFF. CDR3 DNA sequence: TGTGCCAGTAGTGTGGGACTAGCGGGGTCTTCCTACAATGAGCAGTTCTTC.

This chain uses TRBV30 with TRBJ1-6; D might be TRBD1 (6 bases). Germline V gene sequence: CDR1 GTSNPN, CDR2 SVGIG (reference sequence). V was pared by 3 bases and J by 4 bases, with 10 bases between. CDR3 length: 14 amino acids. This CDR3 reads CAWSADRYNSPLHF. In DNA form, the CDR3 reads TGTGCCTGGAGCGCGGACAGATATAATTCACCCCTCCACTTT. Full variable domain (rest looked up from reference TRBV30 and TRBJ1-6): SQTIHQWPATLVQPVGSPLSLECTVEGTSNPNLYWYRQAAGRGLQLLFYSVGIGQISSEVPQNLSASRPQDRQFILSSKKLLLSDSGFYLCAWSADRYNSPLHFGNGTRLTVT.

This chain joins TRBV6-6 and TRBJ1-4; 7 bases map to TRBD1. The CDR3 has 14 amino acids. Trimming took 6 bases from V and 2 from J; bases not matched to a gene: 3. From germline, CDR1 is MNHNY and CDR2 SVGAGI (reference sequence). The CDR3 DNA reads TGTGCCAGCAGACCACAGGGGACTAATGAAAAACTGTTTTTT. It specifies CASRPQGTNEKLFF.

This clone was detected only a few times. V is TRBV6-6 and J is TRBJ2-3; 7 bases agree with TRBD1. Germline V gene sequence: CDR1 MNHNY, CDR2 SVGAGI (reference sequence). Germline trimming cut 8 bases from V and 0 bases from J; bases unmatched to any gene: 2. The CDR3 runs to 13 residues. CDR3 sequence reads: CASVGQSTDTQYF. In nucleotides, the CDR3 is TGTGCCAGCGTGGGACAGAGCACAGATACGCAGTATTTT.

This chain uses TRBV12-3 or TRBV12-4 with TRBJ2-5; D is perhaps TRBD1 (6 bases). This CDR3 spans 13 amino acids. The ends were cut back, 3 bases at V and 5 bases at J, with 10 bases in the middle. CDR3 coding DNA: TGTGCCAGCAGTTTCAGGGGCCGGGAGACCCAGTACTTC. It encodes CASSFRGRETQYF.

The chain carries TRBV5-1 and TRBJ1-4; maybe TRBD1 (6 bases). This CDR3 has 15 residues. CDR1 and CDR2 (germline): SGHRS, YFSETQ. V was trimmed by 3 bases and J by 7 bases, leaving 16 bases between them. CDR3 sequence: CASSSRTAYTEKLFF. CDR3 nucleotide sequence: TGCGCCAGCAGCTCTCGGACAGCTTATACTGAAAAACTGTTTTTT.

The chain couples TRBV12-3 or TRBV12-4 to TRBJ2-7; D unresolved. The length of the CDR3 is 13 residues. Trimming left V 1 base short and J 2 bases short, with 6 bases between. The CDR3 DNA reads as TGTGCCAGCAGTTTAGGGGCCACCTACGAGCAGTACTTC. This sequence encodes CASSLGATYEQYF.

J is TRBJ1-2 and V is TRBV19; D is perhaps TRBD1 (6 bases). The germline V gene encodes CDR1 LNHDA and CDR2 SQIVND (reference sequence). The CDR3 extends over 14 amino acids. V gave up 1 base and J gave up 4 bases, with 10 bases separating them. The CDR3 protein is CASSIVGGSYGYTF. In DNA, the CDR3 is TGTGCCAGTAGTATAGTAGGGGGAAGCTATGGCTACACCTTC.

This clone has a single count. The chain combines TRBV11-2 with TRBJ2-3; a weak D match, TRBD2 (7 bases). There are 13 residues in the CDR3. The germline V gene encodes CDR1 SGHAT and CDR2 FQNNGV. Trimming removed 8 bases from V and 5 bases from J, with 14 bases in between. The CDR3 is CASYGGGGDTQYF. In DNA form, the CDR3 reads TGTGCCAGCTATGGCGGGGGCGGAGATACGCAGTATTTT. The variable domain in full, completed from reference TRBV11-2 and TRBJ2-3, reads EAGVAQSPRYKIIEKRQSVAFWCNPISGHATLYWYQQILGQGPKLLIQFQNNGVVDDSQLPKDRFSAERLKGVDSTLKIQPAKLEDSAVYLCASYGGGGDTQYFGPGTRLTVL.

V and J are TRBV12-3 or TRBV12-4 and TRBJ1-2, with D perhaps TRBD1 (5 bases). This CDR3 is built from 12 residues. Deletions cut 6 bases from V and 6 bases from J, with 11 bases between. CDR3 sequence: CASSQSGHGYTF. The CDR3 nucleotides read TGTGCCAGCAGCCAGTCAGGGCATGGCTACACCTTC.

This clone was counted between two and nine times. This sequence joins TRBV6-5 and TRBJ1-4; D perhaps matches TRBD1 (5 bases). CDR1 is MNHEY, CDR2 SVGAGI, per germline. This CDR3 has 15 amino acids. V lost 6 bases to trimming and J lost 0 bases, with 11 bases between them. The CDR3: CASRAGTATNEKLFF. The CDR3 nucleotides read TGTGCCAGCAGGGCGGGGACTGCAACTAATGAAAAACTGTTTTTT.

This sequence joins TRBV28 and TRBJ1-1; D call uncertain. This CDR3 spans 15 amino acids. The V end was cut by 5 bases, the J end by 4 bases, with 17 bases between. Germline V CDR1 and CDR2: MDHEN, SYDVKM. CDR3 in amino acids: CASSGPGRGITEAFF. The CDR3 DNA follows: TGTGCCAGCAGTGGTCCTGGACGGGGAATCACTGAAGCTTTCTTT.

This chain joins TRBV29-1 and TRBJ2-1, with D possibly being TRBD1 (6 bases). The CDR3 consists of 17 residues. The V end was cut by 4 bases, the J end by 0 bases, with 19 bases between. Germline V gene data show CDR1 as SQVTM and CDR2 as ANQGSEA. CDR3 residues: CSVAERSGTFSYNEQFF. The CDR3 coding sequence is TGCAGCGTTGCCGAACGCTCCGGGACATTCTCCTACAATGAGCAGTTCTTC.

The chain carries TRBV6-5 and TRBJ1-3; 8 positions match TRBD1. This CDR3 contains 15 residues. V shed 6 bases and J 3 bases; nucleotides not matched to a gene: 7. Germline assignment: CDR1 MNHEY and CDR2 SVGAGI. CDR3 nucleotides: TGTGCCAGCAGATTGACAGGGGCGGGTGGAAACACCATATATTTT. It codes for CASRLTGAGGNTIYF.

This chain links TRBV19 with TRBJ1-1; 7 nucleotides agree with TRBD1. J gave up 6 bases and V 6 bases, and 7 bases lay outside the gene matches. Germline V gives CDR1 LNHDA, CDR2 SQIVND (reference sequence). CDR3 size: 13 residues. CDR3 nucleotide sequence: TGTGCCAGTAGGACAGGGTCGGGCCCTGAAGCTTTCTTT. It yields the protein CASRTGSGPEAFF.

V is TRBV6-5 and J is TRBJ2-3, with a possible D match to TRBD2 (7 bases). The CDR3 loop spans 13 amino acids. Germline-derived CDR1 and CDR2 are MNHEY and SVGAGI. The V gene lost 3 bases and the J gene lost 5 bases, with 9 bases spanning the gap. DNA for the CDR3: TGTGCCAGCAGTTATAGGGGGGGAGATACGCAGTATTTT. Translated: CASSYRGGDTQYF.

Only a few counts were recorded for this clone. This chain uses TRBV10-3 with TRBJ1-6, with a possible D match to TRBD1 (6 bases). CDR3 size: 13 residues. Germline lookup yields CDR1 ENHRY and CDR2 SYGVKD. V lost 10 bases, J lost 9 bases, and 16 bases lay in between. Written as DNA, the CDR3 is TGTGCCAGCAGACAGGATACTTCTTCACCCCTCCACTTT. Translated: CASRQDTSSPLHF.

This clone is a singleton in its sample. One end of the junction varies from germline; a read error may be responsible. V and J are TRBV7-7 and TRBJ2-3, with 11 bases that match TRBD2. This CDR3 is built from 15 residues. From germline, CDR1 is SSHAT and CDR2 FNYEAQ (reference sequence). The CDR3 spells CASSLAGGPTDTQYF. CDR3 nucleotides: TGTGCCAGCAGTTTAGCGGGGGGGCCGACAGATACGCAGTATTTT.

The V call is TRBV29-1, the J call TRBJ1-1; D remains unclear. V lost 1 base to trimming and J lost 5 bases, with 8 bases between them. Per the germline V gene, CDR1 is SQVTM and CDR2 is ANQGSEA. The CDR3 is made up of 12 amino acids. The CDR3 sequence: CSVEARETEAFF. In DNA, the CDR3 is TGCAGCGTTGAAGCTCGGGAAACTGAAGCTTTCTTT.

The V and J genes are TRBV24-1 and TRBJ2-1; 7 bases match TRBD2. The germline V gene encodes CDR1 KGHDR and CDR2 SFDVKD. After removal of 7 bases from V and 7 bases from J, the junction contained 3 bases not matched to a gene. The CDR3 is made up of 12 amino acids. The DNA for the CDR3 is TGTGCCACCAGGGGTAGCGGGAATGAGCAGTTCTTC. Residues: CATRGSGNEQFF.

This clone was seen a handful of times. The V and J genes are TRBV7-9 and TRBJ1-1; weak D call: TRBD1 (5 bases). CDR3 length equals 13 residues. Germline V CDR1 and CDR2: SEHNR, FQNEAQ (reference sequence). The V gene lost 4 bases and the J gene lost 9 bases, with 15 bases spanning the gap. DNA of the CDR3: TGTGCCAGCAGCTGTCCGGTGGGGCTGAAAGCTTTCTTT. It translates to CASSCPVGLKAFF. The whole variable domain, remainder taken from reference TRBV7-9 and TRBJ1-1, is DTGVSQNPRHKITKRGQNVTFRCDPISEHNRLYWYRQTLGQGPEFLTYFQNEAQLEKSRLLSDRFSAERPKGSFSTLEIQRTEQGDSAMYLCASSCPVGLKAFFGQGTRLTVV.

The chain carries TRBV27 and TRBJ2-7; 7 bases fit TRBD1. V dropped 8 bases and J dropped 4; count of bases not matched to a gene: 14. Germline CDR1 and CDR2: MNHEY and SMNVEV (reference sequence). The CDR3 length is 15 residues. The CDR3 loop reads CASQLVPGQFYEQYF. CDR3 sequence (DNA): TGTGCCAGCCAACTTGTTCCGGGACAGTTTTACGAGCAGTACTTC.

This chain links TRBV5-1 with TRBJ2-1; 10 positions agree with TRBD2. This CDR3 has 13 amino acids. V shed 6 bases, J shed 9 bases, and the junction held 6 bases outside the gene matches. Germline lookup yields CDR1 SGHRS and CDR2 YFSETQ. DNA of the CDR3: TGCGCCAGCACGAGCGGGGGGGCTTCTGAGCAGTTCTTC. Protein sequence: CASTSGGASEQFF.

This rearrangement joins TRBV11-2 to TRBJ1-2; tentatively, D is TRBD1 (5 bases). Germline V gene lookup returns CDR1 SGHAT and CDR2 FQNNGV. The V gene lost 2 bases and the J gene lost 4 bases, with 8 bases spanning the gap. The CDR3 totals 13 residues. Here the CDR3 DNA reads TGTGCCAGCAGCTTACTGGGGGGCTATGGCTACACCTTC. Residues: CASSLLGGYGYTF.

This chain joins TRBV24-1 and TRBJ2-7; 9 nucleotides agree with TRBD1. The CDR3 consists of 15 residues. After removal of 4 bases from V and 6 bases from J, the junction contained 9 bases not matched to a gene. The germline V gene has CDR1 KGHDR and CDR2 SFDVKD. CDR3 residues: CATSDSGTGRPEQYF. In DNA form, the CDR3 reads TGTGCCACCAGTGACTCCGGGACAGGGCGGCCCGAGCAGTACTTC.